This T cell receptor (beta chain) was found in a study of blood T cell repertoires in COVID-19. Across the study: T cells, B-cell-depleted T cells, or PBMCs provided the cDNA or gDNA that served as material.

Worth noting for this clone: The same CDR3 can be traced to other DNA sequences in this sample.

How the authors handled the data: The authors estimated nucleated cell counts from reference gene primer amplification. Sequencing was performed with immunoSEQ multiplex PCR; in TCRdb, only in-frame clones are kept and a portion is missing. The D gene and trimming were derived from the DNA, and the V and J assignments and clone size from that table. Of approximately 480,000 clones in the sample, roughly 87% were seen once. Germline loops: CDR1 LNHDA, CDR2 SQIVND (reference sequence). Trimming removed 1 base from V and 3 bases from J; junction bases left unmatched: 3. This CDR3 has 15 amino acids. This clonotype was sampled from a woman aged 18-35 years who had recovered from COVID-19. The chain couples TRBV19 to TRBJ2-1; 7 positions match TRBD1. The sequenced sample was PBMCs or T cells enriched from blood (not recorded which). In DNA, the CDR3 is TGTGCCAGTAGTATAGCAGGGGGTGACTACAATGAGCAGTTCTTC. Encoded protein: CASSIAGGDYNEQFF.